Shown below are 4 T cell receptor beta chains from a single sample sequenced in a study of blood T cell repertoires in COVID-19. Some clones are missing from TCRdb's copy, which holds only in-frame ones; the method was immunoSEQ multiplex PCR. The sample includes 150,000 to 200,000 clones, around 85% of them seen just once. Sample: peripheral blood. Every receptor here comes from a man in his 70s with active or convalescent COVID-19.

In DNA, the CDR3 is TGTGCCAGCAGTAACACAGGGGCGAGCCCCTACGAGCAGTACTTC. It codes for CASSNTGASPYEQYF. The J gene is TRBJ2-7, the V gene TRBV6-5; TRBD1 matches 7 bases. Germline CDR1 is MNHEY and CDR2 is SVGAGI. The CDR3 spans 15 residues. With 5 bases clipped from V and 2 bases from J, the junction kept 9 bases outside the gene matches.

The genes are TRBV12-3 or TRBV12-4 and TRBJ1-2; maybe TRBD1 (6 bases). V lost 5 bases to trimming and J lost 5 bases, with 9 bases between them. The CDR3 runs 12 residues. DNA for the CDR3: TGTGCCAGCAGTCTGGACAGATATGGCTACACCTTC. Translated, it gives CASSLDRYGYTF.

V usage is TRBV7-9 and J usage is TRBJ2-1; 8 nucleotides align to TRBD1. The CDR3 sequence is 16 residues long. Germline lookup yields CDR1 SEHNR and CDR2 FQNEAQ (reference sequence). Trimming cost V 4 bases and J 2 bases; bases outside gene matches: 7. This CDR3 is CASSWDRPGAYNEQFF. In DNA form, the CDR3 reads TGTGCCAGCAGCTGGGACAGGCCAGGGGCCTACAATGAGCAGTTCTTC.

The chain combines TRBV9 with TRBJ1-2; 7 bases are a match to TRBD1. Germline V gives CDR1 SGDLS, CDR2 YYNGEE. The CDR3 runs to 17 residues. The J segment lost 8 bases and the V segment lost 0 bases, leaving 16 bases of the junction unmatched. CDR3 sequence reads: CASSVAAPGTVVGGYTF. CDR3 bases: TGTGCCAGCAGCGTAGCTGCCCCCGGGACAGTCGTAGGAGGCTACACCTTC. The entire variable domain, with the rest obtained from reference TRBV9 and TRBJ1-2, is as follows: DSGVTQTPKHLITATGQRVTLRCSPRSGDLSVYWYQQSLDQGLQFLIQYYNGEERAKGNILERFSAQQFPDLHSELNLSSLELGDSALYFCASSVAAPGTVVGGYTFGSGTRLTVV.